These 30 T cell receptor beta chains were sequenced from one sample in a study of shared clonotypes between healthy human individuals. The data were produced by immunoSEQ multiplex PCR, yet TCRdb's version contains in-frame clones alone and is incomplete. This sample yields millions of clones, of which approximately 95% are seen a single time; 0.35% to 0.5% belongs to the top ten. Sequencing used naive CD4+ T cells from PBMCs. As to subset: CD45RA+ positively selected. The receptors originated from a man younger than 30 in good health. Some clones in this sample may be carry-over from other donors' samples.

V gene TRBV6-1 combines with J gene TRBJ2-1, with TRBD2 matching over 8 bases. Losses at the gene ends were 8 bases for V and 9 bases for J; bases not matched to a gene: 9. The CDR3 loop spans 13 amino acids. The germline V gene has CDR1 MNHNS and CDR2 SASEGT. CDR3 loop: CASGTLAGPEQFF. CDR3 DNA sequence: TGTGCCAGCGGTACCTTAGCGGGACCTGAGCAGTTCTTC.

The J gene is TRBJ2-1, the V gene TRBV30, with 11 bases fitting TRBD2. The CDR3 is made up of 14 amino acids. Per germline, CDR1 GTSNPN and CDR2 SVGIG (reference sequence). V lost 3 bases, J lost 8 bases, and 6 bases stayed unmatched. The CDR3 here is CAWRRRLAGYEQFF. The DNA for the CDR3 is TGTGCCTGGAGGCGAAGACTAGCGGGATATGAGCAGTTCTTC.

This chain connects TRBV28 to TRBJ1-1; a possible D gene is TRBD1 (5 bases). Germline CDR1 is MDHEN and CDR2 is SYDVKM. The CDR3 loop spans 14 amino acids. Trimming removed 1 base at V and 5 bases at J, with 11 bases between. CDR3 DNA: TGTGCCAGCAGTTTATACAGGAAGGGAACTGAAGCTTTCTTT. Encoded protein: CASSLYRKGTEAFF.

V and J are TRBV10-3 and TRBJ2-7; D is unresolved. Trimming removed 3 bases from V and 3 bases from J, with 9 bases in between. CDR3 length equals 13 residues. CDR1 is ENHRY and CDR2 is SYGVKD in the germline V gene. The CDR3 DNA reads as TGTGCCATCAGTGACCACGGAAACTACGAGCAGTACTTC. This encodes CAISDHGNYEQYF.

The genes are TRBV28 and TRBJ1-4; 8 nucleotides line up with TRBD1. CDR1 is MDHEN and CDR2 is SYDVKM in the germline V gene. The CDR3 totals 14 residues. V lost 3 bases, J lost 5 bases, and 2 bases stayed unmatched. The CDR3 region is CASSFGTGNEKLFF. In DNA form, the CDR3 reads TGTGCCAGCAGTTTCGGGACAGGAAATGAAAAACTGTTTTTT.

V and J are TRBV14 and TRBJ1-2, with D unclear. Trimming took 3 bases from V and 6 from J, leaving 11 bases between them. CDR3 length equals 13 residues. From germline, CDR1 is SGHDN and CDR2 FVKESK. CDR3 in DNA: TGTGCCAGCAGCCATTCTGGTTGGGATGGCTACACCTTC. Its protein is CASSHSGWDGYTF.

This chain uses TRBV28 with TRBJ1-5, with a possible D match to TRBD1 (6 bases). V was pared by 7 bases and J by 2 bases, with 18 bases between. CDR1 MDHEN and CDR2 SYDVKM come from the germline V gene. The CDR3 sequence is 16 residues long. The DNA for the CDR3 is TGTGCCAGCACCTTGACGGGGGGCGCAGGCAATCAGCCCCAGCATTTT. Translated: CASTLTGGAGNQPQHF.

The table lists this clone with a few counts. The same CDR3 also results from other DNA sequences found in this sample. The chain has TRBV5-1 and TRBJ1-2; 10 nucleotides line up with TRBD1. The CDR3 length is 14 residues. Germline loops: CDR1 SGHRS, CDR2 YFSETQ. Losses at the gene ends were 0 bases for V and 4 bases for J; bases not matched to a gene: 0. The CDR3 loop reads CASSLGTGGYGYTF. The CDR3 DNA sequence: TGCGCCAGCAGCTTGGGGACAGGGGGCTATGGCTACACCTTC.

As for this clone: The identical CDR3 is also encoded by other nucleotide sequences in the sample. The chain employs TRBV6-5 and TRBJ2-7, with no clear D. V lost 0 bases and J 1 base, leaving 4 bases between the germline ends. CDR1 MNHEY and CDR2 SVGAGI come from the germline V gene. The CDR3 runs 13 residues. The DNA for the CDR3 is TGTGCCAGCAGTTACTCGAATTCCTACGAGCAGTACTTC. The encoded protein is CASSYSNSYEQYF.

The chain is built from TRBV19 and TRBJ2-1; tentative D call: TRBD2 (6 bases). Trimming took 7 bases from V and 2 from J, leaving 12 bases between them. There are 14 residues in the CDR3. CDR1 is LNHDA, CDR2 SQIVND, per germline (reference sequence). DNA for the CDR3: TGTGCCAGTAAAGCGGGTTTAACCTACAATGAGCAGTTCTTC. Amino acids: CASKAGLTYNEQFF.

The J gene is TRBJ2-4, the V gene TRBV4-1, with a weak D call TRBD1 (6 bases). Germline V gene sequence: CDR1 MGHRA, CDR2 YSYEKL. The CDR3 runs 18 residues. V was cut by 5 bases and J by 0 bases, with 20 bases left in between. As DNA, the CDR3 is TGCGCCAGCAGCGCTCCAGGGGTTCGTACGCAAGCCAAAAACATTCAGTACTTC. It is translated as CASSAPGVRTQAKNIQYF.

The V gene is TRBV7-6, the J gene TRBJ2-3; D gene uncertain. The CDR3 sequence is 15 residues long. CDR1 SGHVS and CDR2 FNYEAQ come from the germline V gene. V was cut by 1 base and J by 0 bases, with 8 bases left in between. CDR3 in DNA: TGTGCCAGCAGCTTAGGGCTAAGAAGCACAGATACGCAGTATTTT. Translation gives CASSLGLRSTDTQYF.

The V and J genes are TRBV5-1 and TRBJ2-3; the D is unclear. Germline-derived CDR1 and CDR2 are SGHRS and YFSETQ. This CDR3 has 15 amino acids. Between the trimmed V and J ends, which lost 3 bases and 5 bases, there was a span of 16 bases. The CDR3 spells CASSSKTGVEDTQYF. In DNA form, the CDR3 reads TGCGCCAGCAGCTCGAAAACCGGAGTGGAAGATACGCAGTATTTT.

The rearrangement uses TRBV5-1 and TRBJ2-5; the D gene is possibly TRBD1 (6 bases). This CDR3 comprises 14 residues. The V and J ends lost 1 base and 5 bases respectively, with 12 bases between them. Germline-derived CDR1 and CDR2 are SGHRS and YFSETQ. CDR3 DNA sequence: TGCGCCAGCAGCTTGCAGTCAGGGGAGGAGACCCAGTACTTC. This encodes CASSLQSGEETQYF.

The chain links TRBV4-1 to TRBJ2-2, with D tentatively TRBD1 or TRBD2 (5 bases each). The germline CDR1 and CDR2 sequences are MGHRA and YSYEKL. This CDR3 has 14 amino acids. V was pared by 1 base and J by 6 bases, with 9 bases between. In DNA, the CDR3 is TGCGCCAGCAGCCAAGTGGGGGTCCCCGGGGAGCTGTTTTTT. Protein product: CASSQVGVPGELFF.

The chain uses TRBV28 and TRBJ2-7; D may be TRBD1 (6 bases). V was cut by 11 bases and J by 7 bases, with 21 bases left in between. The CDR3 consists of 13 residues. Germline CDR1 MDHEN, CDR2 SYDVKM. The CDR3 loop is CAAIRAGAREQYF. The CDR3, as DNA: TGTGCCGCGATACGCGCAGGGGCGAGGGAGCAGTACTTC.

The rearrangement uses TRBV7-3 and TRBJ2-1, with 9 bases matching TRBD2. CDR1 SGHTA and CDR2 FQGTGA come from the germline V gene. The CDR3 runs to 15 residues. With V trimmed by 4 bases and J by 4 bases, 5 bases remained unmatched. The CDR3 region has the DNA TGTGCCAGCAGCTCGTTAGCGGGAGAATACAATGAGCAGTTCTTC. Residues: CASSSLAGEYNEQFF.

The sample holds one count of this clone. For the CDR3, the DNA is TGTGCCAGCAGCCACCTTGGGACAGGGGAGGAAAAACTGTTTTTT. Residues: CASSHLGTGEEKLFF. The genes are TRBV16 and TRBJ1-4, with 10 nucleotides matching TRBD1. CDR3 length: 15 amino acids. The germline gives CDR1 KGHSY, CDR2 FQNENV. J gave up 8 bases and V 3 bases, and 6 bases lay outside the gene matches.

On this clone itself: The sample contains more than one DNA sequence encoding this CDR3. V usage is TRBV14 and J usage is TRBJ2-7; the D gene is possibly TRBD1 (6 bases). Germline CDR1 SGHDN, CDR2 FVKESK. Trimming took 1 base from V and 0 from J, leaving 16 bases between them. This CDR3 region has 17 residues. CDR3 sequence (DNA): TGTGCCAGCAGCCAAGTGTCTTTAGGACAGCTCTCCTACGAGCAGTACTTC. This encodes CASSQVSLGQLSYEQYF.

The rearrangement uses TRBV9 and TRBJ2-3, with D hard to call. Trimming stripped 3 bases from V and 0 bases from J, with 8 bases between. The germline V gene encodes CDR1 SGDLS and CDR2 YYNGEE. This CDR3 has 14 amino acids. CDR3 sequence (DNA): TGTGCCAGCAGCGGGAGAACTAGCACAGATACGCAGTATTTT. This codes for CASSGRTSTDTQYF. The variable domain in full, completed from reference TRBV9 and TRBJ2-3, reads DSGVTQTPKHLITATGQRVTLRCSPRSGDLSVYWYQQSLDQGLQFLIQYYNGEERAKGNILERFSAQQFPDLHSELNLSSLELGDSALYFCASSGRTSTDTQYFGPGTRLTVL.

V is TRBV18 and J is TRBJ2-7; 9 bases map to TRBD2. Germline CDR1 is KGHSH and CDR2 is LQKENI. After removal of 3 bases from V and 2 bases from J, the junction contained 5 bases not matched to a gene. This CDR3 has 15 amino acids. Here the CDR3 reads CASSPGLALAYEQYF. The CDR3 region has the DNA TGTGCCAGCTCACCCGGACTAGCGCTGGCCTACGAGCAGTACTTC.

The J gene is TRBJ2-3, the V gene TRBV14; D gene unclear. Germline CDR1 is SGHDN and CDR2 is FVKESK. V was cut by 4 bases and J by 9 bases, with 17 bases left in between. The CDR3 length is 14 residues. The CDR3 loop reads CASSLPGSALTQYF. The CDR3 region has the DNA TGTGCCAGCAGCCTCCCTGGTTCGGCCCTAACGCAGTATTTT. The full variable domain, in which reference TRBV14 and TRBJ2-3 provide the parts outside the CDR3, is EAGVTQFPSHSVIEKGQTVTLRCDPISGHDNLYWYRRVMGKEIKFLLHFVKESKQDESGMPNNRFLAERTGGTYSTLKVQPAELEDSGVYFCASSLPGSALTQYFGPGTRLTVL.

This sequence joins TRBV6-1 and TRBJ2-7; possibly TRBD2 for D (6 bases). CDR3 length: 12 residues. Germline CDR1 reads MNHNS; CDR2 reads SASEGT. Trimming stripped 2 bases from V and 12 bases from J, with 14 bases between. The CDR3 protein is CASSEMRGLLYF. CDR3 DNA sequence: TGTGCCAGCAGTGAAATGCGGGGTCTGTTGTACTTC.

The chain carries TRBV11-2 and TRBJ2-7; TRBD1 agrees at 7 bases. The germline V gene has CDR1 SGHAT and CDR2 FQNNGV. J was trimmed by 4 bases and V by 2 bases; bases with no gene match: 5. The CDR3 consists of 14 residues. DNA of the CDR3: TGTGCCAGCAGCTTACGGGACAGAGATTACGAGCAGTACTTC. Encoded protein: CASSLRDRDYEQYF.

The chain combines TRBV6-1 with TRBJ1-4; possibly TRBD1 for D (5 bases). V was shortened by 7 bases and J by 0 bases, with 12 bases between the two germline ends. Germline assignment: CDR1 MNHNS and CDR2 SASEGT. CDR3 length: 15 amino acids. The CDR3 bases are TGTGCCAGCAACCTTGACAGAGCAACTAATGAAAAACTGTTTTTT. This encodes CASNLDRATNEKLFF.

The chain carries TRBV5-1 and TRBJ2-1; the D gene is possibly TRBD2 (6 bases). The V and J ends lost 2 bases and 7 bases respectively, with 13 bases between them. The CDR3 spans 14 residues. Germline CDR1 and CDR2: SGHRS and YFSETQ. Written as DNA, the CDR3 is TGCGCCAGCAGCTTATTCGTTCGGGGGAATGAGCAGTTCTTC. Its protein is CASSLFVRGNEQFF.

The CDR3 sequence: CASSPGQDAVPFF. The CDR3 DNA sequence: TGTGCCAGCAGCCCCGGTCAGGACGCAGTCCCGTTCTTC. The V and J genes are TRBV5-4 and TRBJ2-1; D is uncertain. Germline V CDR1 and CDR2: SGHNT, YYREEE (reference sequence). The V end lost 4 bases, the J end lost 15 bases, and 20 bases lay between the germline ends. The length of the CDR3 is 13 residues.

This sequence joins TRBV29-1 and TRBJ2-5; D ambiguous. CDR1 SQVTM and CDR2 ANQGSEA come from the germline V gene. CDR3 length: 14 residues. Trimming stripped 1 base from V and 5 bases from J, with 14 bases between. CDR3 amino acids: CSVEALLSAETQYF. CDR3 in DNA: TGCAGCGTTGAAGCCCTTCTGAGCGCTGAGACCCAGTACTTC.

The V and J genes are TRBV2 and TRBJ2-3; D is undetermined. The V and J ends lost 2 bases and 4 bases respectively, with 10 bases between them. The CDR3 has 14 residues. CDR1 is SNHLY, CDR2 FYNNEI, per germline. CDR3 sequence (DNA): TGTGCCAGCAGTGAAATAACAGTGGCAGATACGCAGTATTTT. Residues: CASSEITVADTQYF.

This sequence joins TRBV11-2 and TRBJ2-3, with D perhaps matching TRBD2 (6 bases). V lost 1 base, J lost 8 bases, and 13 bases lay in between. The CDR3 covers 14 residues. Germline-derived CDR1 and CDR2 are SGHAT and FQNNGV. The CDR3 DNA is TGTGCCAGCAGCTTAGGGCCCCGGGGAGGTACGCAGTATTTT. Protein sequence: CASSLGPRGGTQYF.